Listed here are 4 T cell receptor beta chains from one sample, sequenced in a study of blood T cell repertoires in COVID-19. Data came from immunoSEQ multiplex PCR; TCRdb stores just in-frame clones and leaves some out. In the table there are about 36,000 clones, 75% to 85% of which are singletons. Sequencing was carried out using peripheral blood. All receptors come from a human donor in a cohort sampled during active or convalescent COVID-19. The donor label of this sample is uncertain.

J is TRBJ2-7 and V is TRBV19; D perhaps matches TRBD2 (6 bases). Germline V CDR1 and CDR2: LNHDA, SQIVND (reference sequence). The V end was cut by 3 bases, the J end by 2 bases, with 14 bases between. The CDR3 has 15 amino acids. CDR3 residues: CASSIGLAPTYEQYF. The CDR3, as DNA: TGTGCCAGTAGTATCGGTCTAGCGCCAACCTACGAGCAGTACTTC.

The genes are TRBV6-2 or TRBV6-3 and TRBJ1-1; TRBD1 aligns across 7 bases. V was clipped by 4 bases and J by 5 bases; unmatched bases: 7. This CDR3 contains 14 residues. The germline V gene has CDR1 MNHEY and CDR2 SVGEGT. The CDR3 region is CASSSTGRMTEAFF. CDR3 coding DNA: TGTGCCAGCAGTTCGACAGGGAGAATGACTGAAGCTTTCTTT.

V and J are TRBV29-1 and TRBJ2-3; D uncertain. CDR1 SQVTM and CDR2 ANQGSEA come from the germline V gene. The CDR3 covers 14 residues. V lost 5 bases, J lost 1 base, and 13 bases lay in between. DNA for the CDR3: TGCAGCGTTCATGCTAGTCTTGGCACAGATACGCAGTATTTT. It yields the protein CSVHASLGTDTQYF.

The chain is built from TRBV11-2 and TRBJ2-7, with 8 nucleotides matching TRBD2. V shed 5 bases and J 5 bases; nucleotides not matched to a gene: 8. This CDR3 region has 14 residues. Germline CDR1 SGHAT, CDR2 FQNNGV. CDR3 sequence reads: CASSPRGGRNEQYF. The DNA of the CDR3 is TGTGCCAGCAGCCCTCGAGGCGGGAGGAACGAGCAGTACTTC.